This TCR beta chain was found in a study of CD8 T cells in Susac syndrome. Across the whole study: Within the sequenced group of Susac syndrome patients, roughly six showed active disease and fewer than 10 were in remission. Each patient with Susac syndrome, at the time of blood draw, was therapy-naive, on corticosteroids, or on intravenous immunoglobulin alone. General study findings and limits: The CD4+ T cell repertoires from Susac syndrome exhibited no clonal expansion.

In the case of this clonotype: The antigen remains undetermined.

RNA totalling roughly 0.45 to 1 ug underwent reverse transcription with random hexamers. The amplification used immunoSEQ multiplex PCR on TCR beta CDR3; it spanned 54 Vbeta and 13 Jbeta. TCRdb fed the immunoSEQ multiplex PCR reads into MiXCR, producing one record per CDR3 protein. This table has under 200,000 distinct CDR3 sequences, more than 85% appearing once. The sequencing input was CD4+ T cells from PBMCs. The clonotype comes from a human donor with Susac syndrome.

CDR3 in DNA: TGCGCCAGCAGCTTGGAAATATCAGGGGGTGCTGGAAACACCATATATTTT. Its translation: CASSLEISGGAGNTIYF. This rearrangement joins TRBV5-1 to TRBJ1-3, with 7 bases that match TRBD1. V was pared by 0 bases and J by 2 bases, with 8 bases of the junction left unmatched. This CDR3 has 17 residues. The V gene's germline CDR1 is SGHRS and CDR2 YFSETQ.